This T cell receptor beta chain was recovered during a study of blood T cell repertoires in COVID-19. In its sample, this clone was seen once. Trimming cost V 1 base and J 4 bases, with 15 bases left between them. CDR1 is SGHNT and CDR2 is YENEEA in the germline V gene. There are 16 residues in the CDR3. Clones were read by immunoSEQ multiplex PCR, and TCRdb kept only the in-frame ones, dropping some. The data contain 150,000 or so clones, less than 90% of them singletons. Sequenced sample: PBMCs or T cells enriched from blood (not recorded which). The sequence was collected from a woman in her 50s who had recovered from COVID-19. The rearrangement joins TRBV11-3 to TRBJ2-3, with D perhaps matching TRBD1 (6 bases). The CDR3 protein is CASSLGPTRGADTQYF. For the CDR3, the DNA is TGTGCCAGCAGCTTAGGGCCGACCAGGGGAGCAGATACGCAGTATTTT.